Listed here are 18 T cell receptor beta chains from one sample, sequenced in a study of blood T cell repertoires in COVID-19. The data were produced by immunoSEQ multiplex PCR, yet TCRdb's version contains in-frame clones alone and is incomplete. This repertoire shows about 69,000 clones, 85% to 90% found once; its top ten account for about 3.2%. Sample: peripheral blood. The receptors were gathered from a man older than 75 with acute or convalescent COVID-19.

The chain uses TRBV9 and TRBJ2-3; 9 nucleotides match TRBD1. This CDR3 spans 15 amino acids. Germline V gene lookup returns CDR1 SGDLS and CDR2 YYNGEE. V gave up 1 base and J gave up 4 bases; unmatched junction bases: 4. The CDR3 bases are TGTGCCAGCAGCGTAAAAACAGGGGGCCCAGATACGCAGTATTTT. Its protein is CASSVKTGGPDTQYF. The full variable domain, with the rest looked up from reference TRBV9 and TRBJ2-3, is DSGVTQTPKHLITATGQRVTLRCSPRSGDLSVYWYQQSLDQGLQFLIQYYNGEERAKGNILERFSAQQFPDLHSELNLSSLELGDSALYFCASSVKTGGPDTQYFGPGTRLTVL.

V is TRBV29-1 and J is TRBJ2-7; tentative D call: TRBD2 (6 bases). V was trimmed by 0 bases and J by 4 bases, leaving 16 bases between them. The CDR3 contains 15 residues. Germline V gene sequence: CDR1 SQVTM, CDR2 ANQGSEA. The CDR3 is CSVEEGGASVYEQYF. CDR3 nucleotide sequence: TGCAGCGTTGAAGAGGGGGGTGCTTCGGTATACGAGCAGTACTTC.

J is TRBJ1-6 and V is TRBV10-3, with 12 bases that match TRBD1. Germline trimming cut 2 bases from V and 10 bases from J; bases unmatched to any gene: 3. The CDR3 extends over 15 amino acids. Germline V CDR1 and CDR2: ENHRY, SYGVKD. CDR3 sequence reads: CAISEGGTGGSPLHF. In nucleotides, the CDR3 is TGTGCCATCAGTGAGGGGGGGACAGGGGGCTCACCCCTCCACTTT.

CDR3: CAWRQGADIHF. DNA for the CDR3: TGTGCCTGGAGACAGGGGGCAGATATTCATTTT. The chain recombines TRBV30 with TRBJ1-5; 9 bases align to TRBD1. The CDR3 runs 11 residues. V was pared by 3 bases and J by 16 bases, with 7 bases of the junction left unmatched. Germline-derived CDR1 and CDR2 are GTSNPN and SVGIG (reference sequence).

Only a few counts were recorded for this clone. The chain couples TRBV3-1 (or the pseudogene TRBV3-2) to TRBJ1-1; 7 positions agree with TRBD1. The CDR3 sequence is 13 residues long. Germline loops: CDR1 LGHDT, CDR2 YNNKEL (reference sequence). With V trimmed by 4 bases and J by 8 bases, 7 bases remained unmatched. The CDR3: CASSRIRTGEAFF. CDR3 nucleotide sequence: TGTGCCAGCAGCCGCATAAGGACAGGAGAAGCTTTCTTT.

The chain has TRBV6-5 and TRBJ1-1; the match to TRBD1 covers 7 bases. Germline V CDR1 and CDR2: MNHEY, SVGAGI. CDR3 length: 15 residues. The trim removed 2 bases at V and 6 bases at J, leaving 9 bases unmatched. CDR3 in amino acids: CASSYGWGQGAEAFF. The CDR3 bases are TGTGCCAGCAGTTACGGCTGGGGGCAGGGGGCTGAAGCTTTCTTT.

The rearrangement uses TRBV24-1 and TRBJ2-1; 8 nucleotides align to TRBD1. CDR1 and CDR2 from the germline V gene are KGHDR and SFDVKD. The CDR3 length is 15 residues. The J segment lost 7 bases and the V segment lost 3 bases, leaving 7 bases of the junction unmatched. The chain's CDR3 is CATSDPMTGANEQFF. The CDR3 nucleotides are TGTGCCACCAGTGATCCTATGACAGGGGCTAATGAGCAGTTCTTC.

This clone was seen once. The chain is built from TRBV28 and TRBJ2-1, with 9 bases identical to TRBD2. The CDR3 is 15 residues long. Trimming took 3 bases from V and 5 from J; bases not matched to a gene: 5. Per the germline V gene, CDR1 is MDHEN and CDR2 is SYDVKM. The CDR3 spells CASSFWSGRNNEQFF. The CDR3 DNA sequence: TGTGCCAGCAGTTTTTGGAGCGGGAGGAACAATGAGCAGTTCTTC.

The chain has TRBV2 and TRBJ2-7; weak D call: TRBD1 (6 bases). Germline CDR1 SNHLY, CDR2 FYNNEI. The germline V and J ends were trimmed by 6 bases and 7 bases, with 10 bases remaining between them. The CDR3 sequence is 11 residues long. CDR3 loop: CASRDTGEQYF. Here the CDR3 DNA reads TGTGCCAGCAGAGATACAGGGGAGCAGTACTTC.

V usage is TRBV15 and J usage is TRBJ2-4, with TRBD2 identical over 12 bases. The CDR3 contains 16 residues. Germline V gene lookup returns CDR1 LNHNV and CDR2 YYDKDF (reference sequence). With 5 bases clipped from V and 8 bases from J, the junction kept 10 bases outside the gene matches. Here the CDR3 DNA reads TGTGCCACCAGCGATCCGACTAGCGGGAGATGGGACATTCAGTACTTC. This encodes CATSDPTSGRWDIQYF.

CDR3 DNA sequence: TGTGCCAGCTCGTCAGGGGGAACAGGGAGGAGAGATACGCAGTATTTT. This encodes CASSSGGTGRRDTQYF. This rearrangement joins TRBV9 to TRBJ2-3, with TRBD1 as a possible D gene (7 bases). V dropped 7 bases and J dropped 5 bases, with 23 bases sitting between them. CDR1 is SGDLS, CDR2 YYNGEE, per germline. The CDR3 spans 16 residues. Drawing the rest from reference TRBV9 and TRBJ2-3, the complete variable domain is DSGVTQTPKHLITATGQRVTLRCSPRSGDLSVYWYQQSLDQGLQFLIQYYNGEERAKGNILERFSAQQFPDLHSELNLSSLELGDSALYFCASSSGGTGRRDTQYFGPGTRLTVL.

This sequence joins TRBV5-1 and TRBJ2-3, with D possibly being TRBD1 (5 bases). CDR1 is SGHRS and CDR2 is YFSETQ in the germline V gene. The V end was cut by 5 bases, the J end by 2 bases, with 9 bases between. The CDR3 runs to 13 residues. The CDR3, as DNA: TGCGCCAGCAGGTCGACAGCCACAGATACGCAGTATTTT. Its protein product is CASRSTATDTQYF. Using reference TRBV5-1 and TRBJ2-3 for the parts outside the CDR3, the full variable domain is KAGVTQTPRYLIKTRGQQVTLSCSPISGHRSVSWYQQTPGQGLQFLFEYFSETQRNKGNFPGRFSGRQFSNSRSEMNVSTLELGDSALYLCASRSTATDTQYFGPGTRLTVL.

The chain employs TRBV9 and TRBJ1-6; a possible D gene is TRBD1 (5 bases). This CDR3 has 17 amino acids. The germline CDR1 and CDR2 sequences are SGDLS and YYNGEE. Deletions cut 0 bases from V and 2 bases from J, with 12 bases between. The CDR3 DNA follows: TGTGCCAGCAGCGTAGGGGGCCGTCCCGCCTATAATTCACCCCTCCACTTT. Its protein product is CASSVGGRPAYNSPLHF.

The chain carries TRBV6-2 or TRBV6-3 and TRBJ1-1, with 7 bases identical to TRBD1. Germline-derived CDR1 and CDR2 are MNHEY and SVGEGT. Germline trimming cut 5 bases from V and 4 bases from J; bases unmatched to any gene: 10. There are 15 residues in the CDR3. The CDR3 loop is CASSPTDRTFTEAFF. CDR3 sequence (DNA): TGTGCCAGCAGTCCAACGGACAGGACGTTCACTGAAGCTTTCTTT.

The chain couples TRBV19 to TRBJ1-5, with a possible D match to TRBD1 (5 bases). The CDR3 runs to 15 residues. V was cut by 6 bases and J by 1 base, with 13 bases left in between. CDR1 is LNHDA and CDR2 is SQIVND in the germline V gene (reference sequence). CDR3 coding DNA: TGTGCCAGTAGGCGAACCCGACAGAGCAATCAGCCCCAGCATTTT. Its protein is CASRRTRQSNQPQHF.

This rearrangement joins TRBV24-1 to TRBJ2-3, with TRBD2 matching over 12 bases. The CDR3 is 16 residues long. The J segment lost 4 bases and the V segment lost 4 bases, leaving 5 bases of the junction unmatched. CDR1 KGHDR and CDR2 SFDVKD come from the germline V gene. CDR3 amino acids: CATSDPSGRASDTQYF. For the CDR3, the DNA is TGTGCCACCAGTGACCCTAGCGGGAGGGCCTCAGATACGCAGTATTTT.

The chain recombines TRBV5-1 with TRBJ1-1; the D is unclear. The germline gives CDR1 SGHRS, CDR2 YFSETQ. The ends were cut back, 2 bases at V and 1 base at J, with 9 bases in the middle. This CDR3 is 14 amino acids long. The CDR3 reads CASSFSPGNTEAFF. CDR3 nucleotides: TGCGCCAGCAGCTTTTCCCCAGGGAACACTGAAGCTTTCTTT.

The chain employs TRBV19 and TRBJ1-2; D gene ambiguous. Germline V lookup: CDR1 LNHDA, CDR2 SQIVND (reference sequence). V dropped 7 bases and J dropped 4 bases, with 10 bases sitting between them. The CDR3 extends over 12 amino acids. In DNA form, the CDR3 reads TGTGCCAGTACCCAGGAATTCTATGGCTACACCTTC. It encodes CASTQEFYGYTF.